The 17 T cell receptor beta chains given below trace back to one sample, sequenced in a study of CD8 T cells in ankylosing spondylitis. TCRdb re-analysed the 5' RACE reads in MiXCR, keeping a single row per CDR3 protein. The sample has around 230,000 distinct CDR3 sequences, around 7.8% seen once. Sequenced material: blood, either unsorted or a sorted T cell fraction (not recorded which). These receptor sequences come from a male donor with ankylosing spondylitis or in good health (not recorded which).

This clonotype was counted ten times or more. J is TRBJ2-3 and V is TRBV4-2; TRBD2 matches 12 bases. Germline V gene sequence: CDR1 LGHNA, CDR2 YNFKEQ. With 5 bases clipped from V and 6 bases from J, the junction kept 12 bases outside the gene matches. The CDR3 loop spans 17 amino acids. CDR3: CASSDVSSGRAMDTQYF. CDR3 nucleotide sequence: TGTGCCAGCAGCGACGTATCTAGCGGGAGGGCCATGGATACGCAGTATTTT.

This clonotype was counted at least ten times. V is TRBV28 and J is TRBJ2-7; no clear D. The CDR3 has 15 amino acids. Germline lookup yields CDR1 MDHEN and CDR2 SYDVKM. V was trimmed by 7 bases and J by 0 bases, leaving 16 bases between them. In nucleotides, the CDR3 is TGTGCCAGCACCCACGAGACGGCCAGCTCCTACGAGCAGTACTTC. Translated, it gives CASTHETASSYEQYF.

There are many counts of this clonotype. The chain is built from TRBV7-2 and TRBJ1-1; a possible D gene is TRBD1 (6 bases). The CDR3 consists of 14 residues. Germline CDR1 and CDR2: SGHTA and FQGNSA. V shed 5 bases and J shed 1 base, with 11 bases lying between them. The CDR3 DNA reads TGTGCCAGCAGCACTAGGACAGCGAACACTGAAGCTTTCTTT. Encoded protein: CASSTRTANTEAFF.

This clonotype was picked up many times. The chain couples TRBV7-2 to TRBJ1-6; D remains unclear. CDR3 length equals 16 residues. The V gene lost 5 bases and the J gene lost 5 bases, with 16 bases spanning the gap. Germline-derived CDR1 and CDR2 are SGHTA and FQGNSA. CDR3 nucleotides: TGTGCCAGCAGCCTACCTGTCCTCAGGAATAATTCACCCCTCCACTTT. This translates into CASSLPVLRNNSPLHF. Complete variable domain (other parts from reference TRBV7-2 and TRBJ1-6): GAGVSQSPSNKVTEKGKDVELRCDPISGHTALYWYRQSLGQGLEFLIYFQGNSAPDKSGLPSDRFSAERTGGSVSTLTIQRTQQEDSAVYLCASSLPVLRNNSPLHFGNGTRLTVT.

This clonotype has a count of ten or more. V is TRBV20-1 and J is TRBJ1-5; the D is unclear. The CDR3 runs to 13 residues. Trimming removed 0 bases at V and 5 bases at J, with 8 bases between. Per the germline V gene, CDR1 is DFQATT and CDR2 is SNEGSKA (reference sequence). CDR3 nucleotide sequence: TGCAGTGCTAGAGAGCGAGTGGATCAGCCCCAGCATTTT. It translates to CSARERVDQPQHF.

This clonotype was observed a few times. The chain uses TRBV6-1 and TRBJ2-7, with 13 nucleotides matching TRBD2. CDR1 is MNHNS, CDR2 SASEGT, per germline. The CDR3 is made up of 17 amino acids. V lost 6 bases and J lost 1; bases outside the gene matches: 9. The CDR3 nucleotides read TGTGCCAGCAGCCTCCGACGACTAGCGGGAGGTTCCTACGAGCAGTACTTC. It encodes CASSLRRLAGGSYEQYF.

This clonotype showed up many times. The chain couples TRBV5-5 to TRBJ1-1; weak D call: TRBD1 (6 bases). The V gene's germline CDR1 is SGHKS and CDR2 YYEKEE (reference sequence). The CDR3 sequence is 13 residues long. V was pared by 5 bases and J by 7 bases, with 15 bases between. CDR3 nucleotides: TGTGCCAGCAGTCGCAGGGGAGATGATGAAGCTTTCTTT. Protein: CASSRRGDDEAFF.

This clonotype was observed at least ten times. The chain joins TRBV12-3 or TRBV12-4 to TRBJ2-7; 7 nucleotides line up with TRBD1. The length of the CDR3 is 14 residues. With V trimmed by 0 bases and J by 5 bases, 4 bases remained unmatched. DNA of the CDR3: TGTGCCAGCAGTTTAGCACAGGGGAACAACGAGCAGTACTTC. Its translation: CASSLAQGNNEQYF.

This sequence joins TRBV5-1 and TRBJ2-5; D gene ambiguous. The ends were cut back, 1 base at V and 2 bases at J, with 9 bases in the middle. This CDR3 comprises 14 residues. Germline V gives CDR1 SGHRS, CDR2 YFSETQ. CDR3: CASSLMASQETQYF. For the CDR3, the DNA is TGCGCCAGCAGCTTGATGGCGTCTCAAGAGACCCAGTACTTC.

CDR3 loop: CASSQVEGGPYNEQFF. CDR3 DNA: TGCGCCAGCAGCCAAGTAGAGGGTGGGCCCTACAATGAGCAGTTCTTC. The genes are TRBV5-1 and TRBJ2-1; D may be TRBD2 (5 bases). The CDR3 has 16 amino acids. The ends were cut back, 4 bases at V and 2 bases at J, with 16 bases in the middle. Germline CDR1 SGHRS, CDR2 YFSETQ.

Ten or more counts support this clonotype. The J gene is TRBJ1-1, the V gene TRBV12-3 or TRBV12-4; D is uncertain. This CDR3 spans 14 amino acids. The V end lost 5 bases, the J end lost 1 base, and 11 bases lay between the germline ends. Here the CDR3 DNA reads TGTGCCAGCAGTCCTAGCGAGGGGAACACTGAAGCTTTCTTT. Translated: CASSPSEGNTEAFF.

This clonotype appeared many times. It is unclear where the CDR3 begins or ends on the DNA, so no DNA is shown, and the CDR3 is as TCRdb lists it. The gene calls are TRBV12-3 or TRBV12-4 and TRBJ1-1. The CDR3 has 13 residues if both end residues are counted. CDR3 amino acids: CASSTSAVDEAFF.

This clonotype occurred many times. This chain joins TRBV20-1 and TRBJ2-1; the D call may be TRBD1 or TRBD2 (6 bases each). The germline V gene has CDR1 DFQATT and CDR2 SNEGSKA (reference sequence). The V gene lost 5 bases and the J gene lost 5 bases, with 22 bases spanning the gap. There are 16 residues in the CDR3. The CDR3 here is CSAEDLEGGEDNEQFF. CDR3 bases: TGCAGTGCTGAAGACCTAGAGGGGGGCGAGGACAATGAGCAGTTCTTC.

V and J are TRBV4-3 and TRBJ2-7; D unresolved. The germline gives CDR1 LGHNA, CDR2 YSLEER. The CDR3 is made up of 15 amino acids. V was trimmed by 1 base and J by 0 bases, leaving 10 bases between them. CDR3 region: CASSQGMTDSYEQYF. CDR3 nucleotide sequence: TGCGCCAGCAGCCAAGGCATGACTGACTCCTACGAGCAGTACTTC.

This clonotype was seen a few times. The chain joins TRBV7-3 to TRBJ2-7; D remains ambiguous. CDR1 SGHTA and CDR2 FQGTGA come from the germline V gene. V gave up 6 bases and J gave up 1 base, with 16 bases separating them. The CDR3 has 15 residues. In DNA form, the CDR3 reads TGTGCCAGCAGTTGCTTACATGGAGAGTCCTACGAGCAGTACTTC. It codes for CASSCLHGESYEQYF. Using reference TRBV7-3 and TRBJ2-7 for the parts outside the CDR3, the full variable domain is GAGVSQTPSNKVTEKGKYVELRCDPISGHTALYWYRQSLGQGPEFLIYFQGTGAADDSGLPNDRFFAVRPEGSVSTLKIQRTERGDSAVYLCASSCLHGESYEQYFGPGTRLTVT.

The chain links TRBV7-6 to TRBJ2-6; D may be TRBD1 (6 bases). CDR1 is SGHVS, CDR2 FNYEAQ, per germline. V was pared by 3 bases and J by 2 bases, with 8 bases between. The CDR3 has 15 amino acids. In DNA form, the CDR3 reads TGTGCCAGCAGCTTTACAGGGACTGGGGCCAACGTCCTGACTTTC. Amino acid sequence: CASSFTGTGANVLTF. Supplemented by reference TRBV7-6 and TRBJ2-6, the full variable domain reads GAGVSQSPRYKVTKRGQDVALRCDPISGHVSLYWYRQALGQGPEFLTYFNYEAQQDKSGLPNDRFSAERPEGSISTLTIQRTEQRDSAMYRCASSFTGTGANVLTFGAGSRLTVL.

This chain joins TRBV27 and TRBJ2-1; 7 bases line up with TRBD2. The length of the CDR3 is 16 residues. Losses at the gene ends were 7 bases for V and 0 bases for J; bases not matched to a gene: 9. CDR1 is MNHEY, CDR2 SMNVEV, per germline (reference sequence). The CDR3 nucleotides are TGTGCCAGCATAGGTCGGGCGGGAGACTCCTACAATGAGCAGTTCTTC. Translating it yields CASIGRAGDSYNEQFF.